This T cell receptor (beta chain) was recorded in a study of T cell responses to AZD1222 COVID-19 vaccine (dated by TCRdb to about 2021). For the study in its entirety: TCR sequencing covered more than 230 trial participants: 207 given two doses of AZD1222 and approximately 26 given two doses of MenACWY control vaccine. Trial participants were enrolled into age subgroups of 18-55, 56-69 and 70-plus years, which contained approximately 150, 28 and 58 TCR-sequenced participants, respectively. Study-wide findings and limitations: After two AZD1222 doses, spike-specific TCR breadth and depth were significantly higher than at day 0 and than in MenACWY recipients. Epitopes outside the regions mutated in the B.1.351 and B.1.1.7 variants were reportedly recognized by nearly half of the unique spike-specific TCRs. The 56-69-year group was small, and its depth increase did not reach significance, likely because of low power. Participants were mostly white British and included more females than males, and it was suggested by the authors that clonal diversity may have been underestimated. The whole spike protein was spanned by vaccine-associated CD4 TCRs, and dominant responses were seen in regions 160-218 and 743-854. Only five or six AZD1222 recipients were SARS-CoV-2 seropositive at baseline, limiting conclusions about previously exposed vaccinees. Because no day 14 peak-response samples were available, the repertoires could be characterized only after the peak T cell response.

The time point label, as the study defines it: baseline before first vaccination. Vaccinee samples came from UK trials COV001 and COV002, including a single-blind randomized controlled phase 2/3 trial of AZD1222 (ChAdOx1 nCoV-19) in healthy adults. For TCRbeta chain sequencing, PBMC samples from trial participants were taken at day 0 and at day 28 after the second dose. The CDR3 regions of human TCRbeta chains were analyzed by immunosequencing. Processing in the source paper ran as follows. TCRs in the repertoires were compared against a reference library of SARS-CoV-2-specific TCRs that had been generated with the MIRA antigen-specificity platform. Breadth was defined as the fraction of unique TCRs that were SARS-CoV-2-associated, and depth was defined as the fraction of total T cells that were SARS-CoV-2-associated. Using the MIRA data, every spike-specific TCR was mapped to the spike region that the TCR reacted to and assigned to either a CD4 or a CD8 class. Log10-transformed breadth and depth values were compared by one-way ANOVA with Sidak's multiple comparisons tests. The source is immuneACCESS, and TCRdb retained only in-frame sequences with V and J called. Part of the clones is not carried over; for the studies checked, unresolved V genes explain less than half of this, and the remainder is unexplained. The V and J calls and clone size are taken from that table; D and trimming were inferred from the DNA. The table kept for this sample lists about 140,000 clones. The ten largest clones take up around 2.2% of the sample.

Worth noting for this clone: Its antigen remains unidentified.

V drops 8 bases and J drops 4 bases, leaving 14 bases in between. CDR1 and CDR2 are drawn from the germline V gene: MNHEY, SVGAGI. Taken from cysteine to phenylalanine, the CDR3 has 13 residues. Only the CDR3 part of the read is kept: 39 bases, read in frame from the first base. The chain is made from TRBV6-5 and TRBJ1-1; the D gene is perhaps TRBD1, from 5 matching bases. Sequenced sample: peripheral blood. The TCR originated in an adult in good health. CDR3 reads: CASSRQGSTEAFF. The nucleotide sequence reads as follows: TGTGCCAGCTCGAGGCAGGGAAGCACTGAAGCTTTCTTT.